This T cell receptor (beta chain) is from a study of shared clonotypes between healthy human individuals. Study conclusions and caveats: Clonotypes not shared had lower generation probabilities than those common to all four donors. Memory subsets generally showed smaller estimated richness than naive subsets did.

The assay ran at deep level. Authors' methods: Junction-only immunoSEQ sequences carried no quality scores, so filtering differed. The table came from immunoSEQ multiplex PCR; TCRdb's copy has only in-frame clones and leaves some out. The D gene and trimming were derived from the DNA, and the V and J assignments and clone size from that table. Found here are about 690,000 clones, roughly 87% of them singletons; the top ten hold 34%. This clone was detected once. Its antigen is not known. Germline values: CDR1 LNHDA, CDR2 SQIVND (reference sequence). The CDR3 is made up of 14 amino acids. V shed 6 bases and J shed 3 bases, with 12 bases lying between them.

The chain joins TRBV19 to TRBJ1-5; a weak D match, TRBD1 (5 bases). The TCR sequence derives from a man between 18 and 35 years old in good health. Some clones in this sample may be carry-over from other donors' samples. The sequenced sample was memory CD8+ T cells from PBMCs. Subset noted: CD45RO+ cells pooled with CCR7-negative TemRA cells. CDR3 coding DNA: TGTGCCAGTAGGAGTCGACAGTACAATCAGCCCCAGCATTTT. Residues: CASRSRQYNQPQHF.